One sample yielded the 18 T cell receptor beta chains listed below, sequenced in a study of OX40 agonist ivuxolimab in advanced cancers. Here immunoSEQ multiplex PCR was the method, and the copy in TCRdb shows in-frame clones only, minus some. The sample yields around 48,000 clones, roughly 81% seen once. The source was CD4+ or CD8+ T cells sorted from blood, collected in a trial of the OX40 agonist ivuxolimab. The receptors derive from an adult with an advanced solid tumor such as melanoma, head and neck, liver or kidney cancer.

J is TRBJ2-5 and V is TRBV4-1, with TRBD2 as a possible D gene (5 bases). There are 14 residues in the CDR3. Per germline, CDR1 MGHRA and CDR2 YSYEKL. The ends were cut back, 0 bases at V and 6 bases at J, with 11 bases in the middle. The CDR3 DNA reads TGCGCCAGCAGCCAAGAAGGAAGCGGCCAGACCCAGTACTTC. It specifies CASSQEGSGQTQYF.

As regards this clone: One end of the junction does not line up with germline, which may come from a read error. The chain employs TRBV7-7 and TRBJ2-3; 8 positions match TRBD2. This CDR3 comprises 15 residues. Germline CDR1 SSHAT, CDR2 FNYEAQ (reference sequence). The CDR3, as DNA: TGTGCTAGCAGCCGGGGGACTAGTGATGTGGGTACGCAGTATTTT. This gives the protein CASSRGTSDVGTQYF.

The chain joins TRBV7-3 to TRBJ2-6; 7 positions match TRBD1. This CDR3 has 16 amino acids. Looked up from germline, CDR1 is SGHTA and CDR2 is FQGTGA. The trim removed 5 bases at V and 2 bases at J, leaving 6 bases unmatched. CDR3 region: CASSPTGSPGANVLTF. CDR3 nucleotide sequence: TGTGCCAGCAGCCCGACAGGGAGCCCTGGGGCCAACGTCCTGACTTTC.

V is TRBV7-8 and J is TRBJ2-3; 8 bases are shared with TRBD1. V dropped 1 base and J dropped 0; count of bases not matched to a gene: 0. The length of the CDR3 is 15 residues. Germline lookup yields CDR1 SGHVS and CDR2 FQNEAQ. CDR3 protein: CASSLDRGSTDTQYF. CDR3 bases: TGTGCCAGCAGCTTAGACAGGGGGAGCACAGATACGCAGTATTTT.

This clone was counted once. The chain uses TRBV28 and TRBJ2-2, with a weak D call TRBD1 (6 bases). This CDR3 has 16 amino acids. The germline V gene encodes CDR1 MDHEN and CDR2 SYDVKM. The V gene lost 7 bases and the J gene lost 8 bases, with 23 bases spanning the gap. The CDR3: CASTLTGTSVMGELFF. CDR3 DNA sequence: TGTGCCAGCACCCTCACCGGGACAAGCGTTATGGGGGAGCTGTTTTTT.

This clone was found a few times. The gene calls are TRBV28 and TRBJ2-7; 9 bases fit TRBD2. Germline V gives CDR1 MDHEN, CDR2 SYDVKM. Germline trimming cut 6 bases from V and 6 bases from J; bases unmatched to any gene: 9. The CDR3 sequence is 14 residues long. CDR3 residues: CASRESGGTAEQYF. CDR3 coding DNA: TGTGCCAGCAGAGAGAGCGGGGGGACTGCCGAGCAGTACTTC.

This clone was detected only once. The chain couples TRBV11-2 to TRBJ2-3, with D tentatively TRBD2 (7 bases). Trimming took off 5 bases at V and 5 bases at J, with 17 bases between the two ends. The CDR3 sequence is 15 residues long. The germline CDR1 and CDR2 sequences are SGHAT and FQNNGV. Here the CDR3 DNA reads TGTGCCAGCAGCCCCCTCACGGGGGGCAGAGATACGCAGTATTTT. As protein: CASSPLTGGRDTQYF.

This clone was seen a few times. Other DNA sequences of this sample code for an identical CDR3. CDR3 DNA: TGTGCCACCAGCAGAGATACAGATACGCAGTATTTT. It translates to CATSRDTDTQYF. This chain connects TRBV15 to TRBJ2-3; D uncertain. This CDR3 is 12 amino acids long. Germline V gene data show CDR1 as LNHNV and CDR2 as YYDKDF (reference sequence). V was shortened by 0 bases and J by 3 bases, with 1 base between the two germline ends.

The chain employs TRBV1 and TRBJ1-2. TRBV1 is a listed pseudogene. The CDR3 is made up of 15 amino acids. The CDR3 is CTSSQPRGWYYGYTF. In nucleotides, the CDR3 is TGCACCAGCAGCCAACCCCGGGGCTGGTACTATGGCTACACCTTC.

The genes are TRBV18 and TRBJ1-1; D perhaps matches TRBD1 (6 bases). The V and J ends lost 1 base and 5 bases respectively, with 8 bases between them. Germline V gene lookup returns CDR1 KGHSH and CDR2 LQKENI. This CDR3 is built from 13 residues. The DNA for the CDR3 is TGTGCCAGCTCACCACAGGGGGGGACTGAAGCTTTCTTT. Its translation is CASSPQGGTEAFF.

This chain joins TRBV5-6 and TRBJ2-2; D not certain. The V gene's germline CDR1 is SGHDT and CDR2 YYEEEE. The CDR3 loop spans 14 amino acids. With 2 bases removed from V and 8 bases from J, the gap between germline ends came to 13 bases. The CDR3 spells CASSFRVLKGELFF. The CDR3 DNA follows: TGTGCCAGCAGCTTCCGGGTTCTGAAAGGGGAGCTGTTTTTT.

This clone was observed once. The chain has TRBV19 and TRBJ1-5; 8 bases match TRBD1. This CDR3 region has 15 residues. The V and J ends lost 5 bases and 7 bases, in that order; junction bases with no gene match: 10. The germline CDR1 and CDR2 sequences are LNHDA and SQIVND (reference sequence). The CDR3 protein is CASSPLDRGRQPQHF. CDR3 nucleotides: TGTGCCAGTAGTCCCCTCGACAGGGGCAGGCAGCCCCAGCATTTT.

This clone was detected only a few times. The V and J genes are TRBV27 and TRBJ2-7; weak D call: TRBD2 (6 bases). Per germline, CDR1 MNHEY and CDR2 SMNVEV (reference sequence). This CDR3 region has 13 residues. V lost 5 bases, J lost 3 bases, and 11 bases lay in between. The CDR3 loop reads CASSLREYYEQYF. The CDR3 DNA sequence: TGTGCCAGCAGTCTCCGGGAGTACTACGAGCAGTACTTC.

The rearrangement links TRBV6-4 to TRBJ2-1, with 7 bases lining up with TRBD2. Germline CDR1 is MRHNA and CDR2 is SNTAGT. V was pared by 1 base and J by 6 bases, with 9 bases of the junction left unmatched. The CDR3 runs 16 residues. CDR3 residues: CASSDFSTSSGNEQFF. CDR3 DNA: TGTGCCAGCAGTGACTTCTCGACTAGCTCGGGCAATGAGCAGTTCTTC.

The genes are TRBV11-1 and TRBJ2-7, with 7 nucleotides matching TRBD2. V shed 2 bases, J shed 6 bases, and the junction held 7 bases outside the gene matches. CDR1 SGHAT and CDR2 FQDESV come from the germline V gene (reference sequence). There are 14 residues in the CDR3. CDR3 amino acids: CASSLNGGSLEQYF. The CDR3, as DNA: TGTGCCAGCAGCTTAAACGGGGGGTCCCTCGAGCAGTACTTC.

The chain uses TRBV28 and TRBJ1-2, with a possible D match to TRBD1 (6 bases). Germline V CDR1 and CDR2: MDHEN, SYDVKM. The CDR3 extends over 14 amino acids. V was clipped by 3 bases and J by 5 bases, with 13 bases between them. For the CDR3, the DNA is TGTGCCAGCAGTTTCGGGGGGGCGGCTTATGGCTACACCTTC. This translates into CASSFGGAAYGYTF.

The CDR3 reads CASSIVAAEGDEKLFF. In nucleotides, the CDR3 is TGTGCCAGTAGTATAGTGGCGGCAGAAGGGGATGAAAAACTGTTTTTT. The V call is TRBV19, the J call TRBJ1-4; TRBD1 might be the D (5 bases). The germline gives CDR1 LNHDA, CDR2 SQIVND (reference sequence). The CDR3 consists of 16 residues. V lost 1 base and J 6 bases, leaving 15 bases between the germline ends.

J is TRBJ2-4 and V is TRBV28; D is uncertain. V was cut by 2 bases and J by 0 bases, with 5 bases left in between. Germline assignment: CDR1 MDHEN and CDR2 SYDVKM. The CDR3 length is 14 residues. For the CDR3, the DNA is TGTGCCAGCAGTTTAAGGCTAGCCAAAAACATTCAGTACTTC. Its translation is CASSLRLAKNIQYF.